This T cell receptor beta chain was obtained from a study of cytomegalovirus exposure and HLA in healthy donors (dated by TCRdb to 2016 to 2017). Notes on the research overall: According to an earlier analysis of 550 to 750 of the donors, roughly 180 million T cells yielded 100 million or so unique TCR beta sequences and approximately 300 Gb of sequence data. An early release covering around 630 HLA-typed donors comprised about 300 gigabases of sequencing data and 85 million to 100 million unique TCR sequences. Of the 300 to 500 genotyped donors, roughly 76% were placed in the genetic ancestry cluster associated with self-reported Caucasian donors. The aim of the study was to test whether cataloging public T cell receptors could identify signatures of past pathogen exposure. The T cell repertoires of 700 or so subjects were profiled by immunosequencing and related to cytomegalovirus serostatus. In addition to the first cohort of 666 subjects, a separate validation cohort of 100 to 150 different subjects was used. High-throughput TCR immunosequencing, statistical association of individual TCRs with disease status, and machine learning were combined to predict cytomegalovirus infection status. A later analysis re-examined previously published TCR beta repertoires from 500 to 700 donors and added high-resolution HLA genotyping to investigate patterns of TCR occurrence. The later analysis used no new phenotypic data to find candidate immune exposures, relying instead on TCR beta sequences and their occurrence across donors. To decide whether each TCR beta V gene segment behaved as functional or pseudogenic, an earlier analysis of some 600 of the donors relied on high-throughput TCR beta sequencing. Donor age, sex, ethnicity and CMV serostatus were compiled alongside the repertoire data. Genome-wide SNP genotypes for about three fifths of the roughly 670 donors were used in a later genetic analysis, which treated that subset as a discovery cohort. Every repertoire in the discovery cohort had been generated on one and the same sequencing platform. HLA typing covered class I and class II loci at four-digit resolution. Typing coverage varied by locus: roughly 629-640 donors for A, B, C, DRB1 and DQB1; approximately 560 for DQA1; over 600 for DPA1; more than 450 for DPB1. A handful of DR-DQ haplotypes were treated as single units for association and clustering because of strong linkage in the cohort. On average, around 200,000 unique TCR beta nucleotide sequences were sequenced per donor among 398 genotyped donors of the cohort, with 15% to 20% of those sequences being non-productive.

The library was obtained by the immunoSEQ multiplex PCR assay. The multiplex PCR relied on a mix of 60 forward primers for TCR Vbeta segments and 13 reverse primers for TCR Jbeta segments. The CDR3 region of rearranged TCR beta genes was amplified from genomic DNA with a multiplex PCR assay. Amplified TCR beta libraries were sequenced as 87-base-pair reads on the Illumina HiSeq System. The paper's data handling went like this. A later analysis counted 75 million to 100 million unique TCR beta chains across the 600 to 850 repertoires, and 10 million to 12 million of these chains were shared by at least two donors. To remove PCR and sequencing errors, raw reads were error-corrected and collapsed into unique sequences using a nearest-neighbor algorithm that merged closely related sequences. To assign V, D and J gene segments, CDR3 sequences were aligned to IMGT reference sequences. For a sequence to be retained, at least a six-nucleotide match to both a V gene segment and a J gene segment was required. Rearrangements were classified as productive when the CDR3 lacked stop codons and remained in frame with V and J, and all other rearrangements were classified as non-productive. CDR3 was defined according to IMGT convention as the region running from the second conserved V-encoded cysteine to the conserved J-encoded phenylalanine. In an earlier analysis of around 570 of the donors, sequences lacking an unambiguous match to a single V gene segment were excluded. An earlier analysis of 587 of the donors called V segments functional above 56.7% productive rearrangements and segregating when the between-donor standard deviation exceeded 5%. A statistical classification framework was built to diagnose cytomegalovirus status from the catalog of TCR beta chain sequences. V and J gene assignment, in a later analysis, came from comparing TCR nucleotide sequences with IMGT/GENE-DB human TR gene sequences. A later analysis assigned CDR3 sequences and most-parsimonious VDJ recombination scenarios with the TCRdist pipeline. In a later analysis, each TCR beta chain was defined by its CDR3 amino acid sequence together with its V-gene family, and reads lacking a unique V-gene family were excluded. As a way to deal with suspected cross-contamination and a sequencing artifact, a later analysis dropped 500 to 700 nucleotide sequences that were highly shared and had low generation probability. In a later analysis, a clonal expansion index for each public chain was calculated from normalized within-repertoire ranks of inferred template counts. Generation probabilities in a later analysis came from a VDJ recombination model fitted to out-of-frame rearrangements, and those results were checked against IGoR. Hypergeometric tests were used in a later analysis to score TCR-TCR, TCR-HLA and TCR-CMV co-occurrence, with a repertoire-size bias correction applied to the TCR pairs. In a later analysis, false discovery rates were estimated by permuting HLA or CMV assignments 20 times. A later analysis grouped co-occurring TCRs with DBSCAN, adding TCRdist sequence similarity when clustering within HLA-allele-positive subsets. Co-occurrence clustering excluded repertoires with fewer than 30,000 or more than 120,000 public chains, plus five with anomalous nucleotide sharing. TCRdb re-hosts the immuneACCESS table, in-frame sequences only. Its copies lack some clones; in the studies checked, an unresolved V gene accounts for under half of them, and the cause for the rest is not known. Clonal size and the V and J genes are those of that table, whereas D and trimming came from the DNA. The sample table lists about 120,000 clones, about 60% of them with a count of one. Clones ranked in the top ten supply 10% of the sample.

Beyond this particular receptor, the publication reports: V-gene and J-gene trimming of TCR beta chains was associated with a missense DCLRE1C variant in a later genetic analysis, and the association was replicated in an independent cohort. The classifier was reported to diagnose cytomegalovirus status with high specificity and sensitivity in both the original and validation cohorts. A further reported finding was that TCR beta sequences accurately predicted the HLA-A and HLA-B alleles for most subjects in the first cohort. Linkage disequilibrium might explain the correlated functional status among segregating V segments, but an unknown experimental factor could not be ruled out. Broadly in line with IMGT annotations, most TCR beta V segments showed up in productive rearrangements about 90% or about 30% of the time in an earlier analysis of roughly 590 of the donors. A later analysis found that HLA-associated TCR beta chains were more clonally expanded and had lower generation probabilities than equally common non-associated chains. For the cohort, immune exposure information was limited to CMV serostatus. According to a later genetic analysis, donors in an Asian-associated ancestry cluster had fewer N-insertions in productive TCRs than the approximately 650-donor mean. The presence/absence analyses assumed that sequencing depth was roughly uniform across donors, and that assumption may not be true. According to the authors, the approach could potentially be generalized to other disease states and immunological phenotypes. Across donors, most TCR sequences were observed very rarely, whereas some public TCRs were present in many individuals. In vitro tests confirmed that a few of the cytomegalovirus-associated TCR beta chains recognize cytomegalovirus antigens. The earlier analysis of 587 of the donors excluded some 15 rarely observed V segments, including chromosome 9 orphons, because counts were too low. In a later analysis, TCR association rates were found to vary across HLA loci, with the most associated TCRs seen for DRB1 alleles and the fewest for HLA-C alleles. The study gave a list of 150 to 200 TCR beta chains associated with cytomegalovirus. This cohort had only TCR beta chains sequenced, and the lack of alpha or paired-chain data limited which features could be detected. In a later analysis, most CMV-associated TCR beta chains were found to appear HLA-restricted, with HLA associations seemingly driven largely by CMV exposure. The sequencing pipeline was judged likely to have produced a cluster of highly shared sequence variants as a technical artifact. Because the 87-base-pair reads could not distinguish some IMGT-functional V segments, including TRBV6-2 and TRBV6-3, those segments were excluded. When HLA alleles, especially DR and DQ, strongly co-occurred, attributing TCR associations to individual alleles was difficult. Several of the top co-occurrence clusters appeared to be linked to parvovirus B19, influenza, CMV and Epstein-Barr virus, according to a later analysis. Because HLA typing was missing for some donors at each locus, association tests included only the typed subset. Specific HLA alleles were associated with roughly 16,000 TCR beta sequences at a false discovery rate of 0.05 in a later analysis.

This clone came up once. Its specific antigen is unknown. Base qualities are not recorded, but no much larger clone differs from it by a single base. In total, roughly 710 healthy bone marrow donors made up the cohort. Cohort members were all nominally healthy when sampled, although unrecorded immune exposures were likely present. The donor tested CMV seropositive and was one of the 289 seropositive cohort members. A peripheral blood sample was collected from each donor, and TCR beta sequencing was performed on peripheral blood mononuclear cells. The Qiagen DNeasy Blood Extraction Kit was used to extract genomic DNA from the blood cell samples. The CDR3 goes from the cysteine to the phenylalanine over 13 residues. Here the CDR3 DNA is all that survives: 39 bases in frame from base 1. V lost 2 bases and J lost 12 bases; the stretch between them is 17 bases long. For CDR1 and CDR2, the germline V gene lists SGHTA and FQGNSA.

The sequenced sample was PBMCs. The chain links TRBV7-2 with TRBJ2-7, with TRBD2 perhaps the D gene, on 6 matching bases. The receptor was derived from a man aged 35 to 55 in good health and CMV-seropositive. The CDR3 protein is CASSLLGRDRRYF. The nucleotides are TGTGCCAGCAGCTTACTCGGGCGGGATAGGCGGTACTTC.